The 21 T cell receptor beta chains presented below share a single source sample, sequenced in a study of cytomegalovirus exposure and HLA in healthy donors. Primers: 60 Vbeta forward and 13 Jbeta reverse. The repertoire was sequenced with immunoSEQ multiplex PCR; TCRdb's copy has only in-frame clones and lacks some. The sample lists 180,000 or so clones, 75% to 85% seen once, with under 2.5% in the top ten. The material sequenced was PBMCs. The receptors come from a woman aged 25-40 years in good health and CMV-seropositive.

As regards this clone: One junction end does not reproduce the germline sequence, and a read error may be involved. Additional DNA sequences in this sample encode the identical CDR3. The chain uses TRBV7-9 and TRBJ1-4, with 9 bases aligning to TRBD1. CDR3 size: 14 residues. The V gene's germline CDR1 is SEHNR and CDR2 FQNEAQ (reference sequence). The CDR3 loop is CSSSLDRGSEKLFF. The CDR3 nucleotides read TGTTCCAGCAGCTTAGACAGGGGGAGCGAAAAACTGTTTTTT. Using reference TRBV7-9 and TRBJ1-4 for the parts outside the CDR3, the full variable domain is DTGVSQNPRHKITKRGQNVTFRCDPISEHNRLYWYRQTLGQGPEFLTYFQNEAQLEKSRLLSDRFSAERPKGSFSTLEIQRTEQGDSAMYLCSSSLDRGSEKLFFGSGTQLSVL.

The chain carries TRBV6-4 and TRBJ2-2; 8 bases are a match to TRBD1. CDR1 is MRHNA and CDR2 is SNTAGT in the germline V gene. The CDR3 loop spans 17 amino acids. V was pared by 3 bases and J by 6 bases, with 12 bases of the junction left unmatched. CDR3 coding DNA: TGTGCCAGCAGTGAATATTCAGGGGGCGAGTACTCCGGGGAGCTGTTTTTT. Translated, it gives CASSEYSGGEYSGELFF.

This chain links TRBV18 with TRBJ1-2, with TRBD1 as a possible D gene (5 bases). V shed 6 bases and J shed 8 bases, with 13 bases lying between them. Per the germline V gene, CDR1 is KGHSH and CDR2 is LQKENI. This CDR3 is built from 12 residues. The CDR3 region is CASSQSRGGYTF. CDR3 DNA: TGTGCCAGCTCTCAATCAAGGGGCGGCTACACCTTC.

The rearrangement joins TRBV6-5 to TRBJ1-3; D gene uncertain. CDR1 and CDR2 (germline): MNHEY, SVGAGI. The length of the CDR3 is 16 residues. The V end was cut by 0 bases, the J end by 0 bases, with 9 bases between. The CDR3 protein is CASSYSIADSGNTIYF. CDR3 sequence (DNA): TGTGCCAGCAGTTACTCGATAGCTGACTCTGGAAACACCATATATTTT.

V and J are TRBV21-1 and TRBJ1-2; the table assigns TRBD1, which was not confirmed against the DNA. TRBV21-1 is an annotated pseudogene. The CDR3 sequence is 13 residues long. The DNA for the CDR3 is TGTGCCACCAGGGGAACAGGGGACTATGGCTACACCTTC. This encodes CATRGTGDYGYTF.

This chain uses TRBV5-1 with TRBJ1-1; 7 bases map to TRBD1. With 7 bases clipped from V and 3 bases from J, the junction kept 6 bases outside the gene matches. The CDR3 has 13 residues. Germline values: CDR1 SGHRS, CDR2 YFSETQ. CDR3 DNA sequence: TGCGCCAGCGGCGACAGGGACGACACTGAAGCTTTCTTT. The encoded protein is CASGDRDDTEAFF.

This chain joins TRBV10-3 and TRBJ1-2, with D hard to call. Trimming took 2 bases from V and 4 from J, leaving 11 bases between them. Germline V gene lookup returns CDR1 ENHRY and CDR2 SYGVKD. CDR3 length equals 14 residues. The CDR3 DNA reads as TGTGCCATCAGTGAGGGAGGTGGCATCTATGGCTACACCTTC. It is translated as CAISEGGGIYGYTF.

V and J are TRBV6-1 and TRBJ1-6; 7 nucleotides agree with TRBD1. The J segment lost 3 bases and the V segment lost 6 bases, leaving 5 bases of the junction unmatched. The germline gives CDR1 MNHNS, CDR2 SASEGT. The CDR3 extends over 15 amino acids. Here the CDR3 reads CASSPGQYYNSPLHF. CDR3 DNA: TGTGCCAGCAGCCCGGGACAGTACTATAATTCACCCCTCCACTTT.

The chain combines TRBV7-2 with TRBJ2-7, with TRBD2 matching 13 bases. This CDR3 is 18 amino acids long. Germline trimming cut 5 bases from V and 2 bases from J; bases unmatched to any gene: 12. Germline V gene lookup returns CDR1 SGHTA and CDR2 FQGNSA. The CDR3 region is CASSDLGTSGVRTYEQYF. The CDR3 DNA reads TGTGCCAGCAGCGATCTCGGGACTAGCGGGGTAAGAACCTACGAGCAGTACTTC.

The rearrangement uses TRBV28 and TRBJ2-7; tentative D call: TRBD1 (6 bases). The V gene lost 4 bases and the J gene lost 6 bases, with 16 bases spanning the gap. CDR1 is MDHEN and CDR2 is SYDVKM in the germline V gene. The CDR3 extends over 14 amino acids. DNA for the CDR3: TGTGCCAGCAGTTCCCCCTCCGACAGGACCGAGCAGTACTTC. This translates into CASSSPSDRTEQYF.

Turning to this clone: The junction departs from the called germline gene at one end, perhaps through a read error. The V and J genes are TRBV7-9 and TRBJ1-1, with TRBD1 matching over 9 bases. Germline CDR1 reads SEHNR; CDR2 reads FQNEAQ (reference sequence). The CDR3 is 15 residues long. CDR3 nucleotides: TGTTCCAGCAGCCCGCCACAGGGGGCGAACACTGAAGCTTTCTTT. Amino acids: CSSSPPQGANTEAFF.

The table lists this clone with a few counts. The chain couples TRBV5-1 to TRBJ2-5, with no clear D. Germline V gives CDR1 SGHRS, CDR2 YFSETQ. The CDR3 sequence is 14 residues long. Trimming stripped 0 bases from V and 3 bases from J, with 9 bases between. CDR3 sequence: CASSLGSVEETQYF. CDR3 in DNA: TGCGCCAGCAGCTTGGGTTCGGTAGAAGAGACCCAGTACTTC.

The chain joins TRBV5-1 to TRBJ2-7; 8 bases map to TRBD1. V lost 2 bases and J lost 1; bases outside the gene matches: 11. The CDR3 runs 17 residues. Per the germline V gene, CDR1 is SGHRS and CDR2 is YFSETQ. CDR3 protein: CASSLPKGQVFSYEQYF. For the CDR3, the DNA is TGCGCCAGCAGCTTACCCAAGGGACAGGTTTTTTCCTACGAGCAGTACTTC.

This chain links TRBV4-3 with TRBJ2-3; 8 positions agree with TRBD2. The CDR3 runs 17 residues. Germline lookup yields CDR1 LGHNA and CDR2 YSLEER. J lost 2 bases, V lost 4 bases, and 11 bases had no gene match. The CDR3 spells CASSPTPQRGFTDTQYF. The CDR3 bases are TGCGCCAGCAGCCCAACCCCACAGCGGGGGTTCACAGATACGCAGTATTTT.

The chain links TRBV7-9 to TRBJ1-2; TRBD1 matches at 7 bases. J was trimmed by 3 bases and V by 5 bases; bases with no gene match: 12. The CDR3 is made up of 16 amino acids. Germline V gene lookup returns CDR1 SEHNR and CDR2 FQNEAQ (reference sequence). In DNA, the CDR3 is TGTGCCAGCAGCCCAGGGGGTTCTGGTGAGGACTATGGCTACACCTTC. Translated: CASSPGGSGEDYGYTF.

V and J are TRBV6-6 and TRBJ1-6; possibly TRBD1 for D (5 bases). The length of the CDR3 is 16 residues. Trimming removed 4 bases at V and 8 bases at J, with 18 bases between. Germline V CDR1 and CDR2: MNHNY, SVGAGI (reference sequence). As DNA, the CDR3 is TGTGCCAGCAGTTCCGCCGGTGGAGGGGTGGATTCACCCCTCCACTTT. Residues: CASSSAGGGVDSPLHF.

This rearrangement joins TRBV6-5 to TRBJ2-5; 7 bases agree with TRBD1. Near its end, the DNA agrees better with TRBJ2-7, so the J call may be wrong. The CDR3 covers 16 residues. Germline CDR1 reads MNHEY; CDR2 reads SVGAGI. CDR3 sequence (DNA): TGTGCCAGCAGTTACTCCATGGACAGGAGCCGATACGAGCAGTACTTC. As protein: CASSYSMDRSRYEQYF.

CDR3 in DNA: TGCGCCAGCAGCTTGTCCGTCAGGGCGGCACCCCTCCACTTT. Encoded protein: CASSLSVRAAPLHF. This chain connects TRBV5-1 to TRBJ1-6, with D perhaps matching TRBD1 (5 bases). V lost 1 base and J lost 11, with 13 bases in between. This CDR3 has 14 amino acids. Germline CDR1 and CDR2: SGHRS and YFSETQ.

This sequence joins TRBV4-3 and TRBJ2-7; TRBD1 matches 11 bases. Germline trimming cut 0 bases from V and 6 bases from J; bases unmatched to any gene: 7. The germline V gene has CDR1 LGHNA and CDR2 YSLEER. The CDR3 is 16 residues long. In nucleotides, the CDR3 is TGCGCCAGCAGCCAAGATGAGGGGACAGGGGGTTCCGAGCAGTACTTC. Translation: CASSQDEGTGGSEQYF.

This chain connects TRBV5-1 to TRBJ1-2; TRBD1 is a possible D gene (5 bases). Germline assignment: CDR1 SGHRS and CDR2 YFSETQ. V shed 0 bases and J shed 8 bases, with 14 bases lying between them. The CDR3 extends over 14 amino acids. The CDR3 protein is CASSLAGGMRGYTF. The DNA for the CDR3 is TGCGCCAGCAGCTTGGCCGGGGGAATGCGGGGCTACACCTTC.

The chain couples TRBV4-2 to TRBJ2-1; D possibly corresponds to TRBD2 (5 bases). The V and J ends lost 4 bases and 2 bases respectively, with 15 bases between them. CDR1 and CDR2 (germline): LGHNA, YNFKEQ. CDR3 length equals 16 residues. The CDR3 nucleotides read TGTGCCAGCAGCCGTACGAGCGGAATCACCTACAATGAGCAGTTCTTC. Translation gives CASSRTSGITYNEQFF.